The following is a T cell receptor beta chain sequence with its context. The antigen remains undetermined. This sample is drawn from a study of T cell repertoires in aging, cancer and after chemotherapy. Across the study: Clear clonal overlap appeared across healthy donor samples taken over several months to years. Study-wide results and limits: Compared with age-matched healthy donors, untreated hematological or solid cancer patients showed higher blood TCR clonality. Median generation probability rose over the chemotherapy interval in each cancer cohort, suggesting rebound thymic output.

Rearranged V-D-J TRB sequences were amplified with a mixed TRB-A/B primer pool. TCRdb re-analysed the multiplex PCR reads in MiXCR, keeping a single row per CDR3 protein. The table shows thousands of distinct CDR3 sequences, with about 35% occurring only once. The CDR3 loop spans 13 amino acids. In germline, CDR1 is KGHSH, CDR2 LQKENI. V lost 6 bases and J 9 bases, leaving 15 bases between the germline ends. Amplification of TCR beta used genomic DNA extracted from peripheral blood. Sequencing was performed on blood. The gene calls are TRBV18 and TRBJ2-1; a weak D match, TRBD2 (6 bases). The sequence came from a human donor in good health. The CDR3 here is CASSREQESEQFF. CDR3 bases: TGTGCCAGCTCCCGGGAGCAAGAAAGTGAGCAGTTCTTC.